This T cell receptor (beta chain) was sequenced for a study of blood T cell repertoires in COVID-19. Turning to the study itself: Acute-phase and convalescent COVID-19 samples originated in the United States, Italy and Spain.

Clones were read by immunoSEQ multiplex PCR, and TCRdb kept only the in-frame ones, dropping some. The profile covers 380,000 or so clones, with approximately 87% appearing a single time and 1% to 1.5% taken by the ten largest. Enrolled through a virtual design, the participants were between about 18 and 89 years of age and came from 24 US areas. Symptom resolution, clearance, or two negative PCRs marked the recovered donors of Cohort 3. The TCR comes from a man aged 30 to 39 who had recovered from COVID-19. What was sequenced was PBMCs or T cells enriched from blood (not recorded which).

CDR3 amino acids: CASSLPGTGTVEQFF. CDR3 in DNA: TGTGCCAGCAGTCTCCCCGGGACAGGGACGGTTGAGCAGTTCTTC. This chain uses TRBV27 with TRBJ2-1; 9 bases match TRBD1. Germline loops: CDR1 MNHEY, CDR2 SMNVEV (reference sequence). Germline trimming cut 5 bases from V and 9 bases from J; bases unmatched to any gene: 11. The CDR3 runs 15 residues.